The next 21 T cell receptor beta chains were all read from a single sample in a study of blood T cell repertoires in COVID-19. TCRdb's table, derived via immunoSEQ multiplex PCR, lists solely in-frame clones and lacks some. The table lists 250,000 to 300,000 clones, less than 90% of them singletons. Sequencing was carried out using peripheral blood. The source of these receptors is a man in his 60s with acute or convalescent COVID-19.

The chain employs TRBV24-1 and TRBJ2-3; 11 positions match TRBD2. V lost 4 bases, J lost 2 bases, and 7 bases stayed unmatched. Per the germline V gene, CDR1 is KGHDR and CDR2 is SFDVKD. This CDR3 spans 17 amino acids. The CDR3 bases are TGTGCCACCAGTGAAAATCCGGGACTAGCGGCCACAGATACGCAGTATTTT. Protein: CATSENPGLAATDTQYF.

About this clone itself: Other DNA sequences in this specimen translate into the identical CDR3. The chain is built from TRBV19 and TRBJ1-5; D gene uncertain. Germline V CDR1 and CDR2: LNHDA, SQIVND (reference sequence). V was clipped by 3 bases and J by 4 bases, with 4 bases between them. The CDR3 length is 12 residues. The DNA for the CDR3 is TGTGCCAGTAGTATTCTAAATCAGCCCCAGCATTTT. This translates into CASSILNQPQHF.

The V and J genes are TRBV27 and TRBJ1-1; 9 bases are shared with TRBD1. This CDR3 is built from 14 residues. CDR1 is MNHEY, CDR2 SMNVEV, per germline (reference sequence). J was trimmed by 4 bases and V by 4 bases; bases with no gene match: 4. The CDR3 region is CASSSTGGGTEAFF. The CDR3 bases are TGTGCCAGCAGTTCGACAGGGGGAGGCACTGAAGCTTTCTTT.

The chain is built from TRBV2 and TRBJ2-7; D might be TRBD2 (5 bases). CDR3 size: 11 residues. CDR1 and CDR2 (germline): SNHLY, FYNNEI. V was shortened by 7 bases and J by 9 bases, with 13 bases between the two germline ends. CDR3 amino acids: CASTGESWQYF. CDR3 DNA: TGTGCCAGCACTGGGGAGAGCTGGCAGTACTTC.

The chain combines TRBV19 with TRBJ2-1, with TRBD2 identical over 13 bases. The CDR3 has 16 amino acids. Germline V gene data show CDR1 as LNHDA and CDR2 as SQIVND (reference sequence). The ends lost 5 bases at V and 4 bases at J; junction bases unmatched: 5. The CDR3 bases are TGTGCCAGTAGTTTCAGGACTAGCGGGGGATACAATGAGCAGTTCTTC. Amino acids: CASSFRTSGGYNEQFF.

The gene calls are TRBV18 and TRBJ1-5; 10 bases align to TRBD1. The V gene's germline CDR1 is KGHSH and CDR2 LQKENI. J gave up 4 bases and V 0 bases, and 0 bases lay outside the gene matches. The CDR3 runs 15 residues. CDR3: CASSPPGQGNQPQHF. CDR3 sequence (DNA): TGTGCCAGCTCACCACCGGGACAGGGGAATCAGCCCCAGCATTTT. Full variable domain (rest looked up from reference TRBV18 and TRBJ1-5): NAGVMQNPRHLVRRRGQEARLRCSPMKGHSHVYWYRQLPEEGLKFMVYLQKENIIDESGMPKERFSAEFPKEGPSILRIQQVVRGDSAAYFCASSPPGQGNQPQHFGDGTRLSIL.

CDR3 in amino acids: CAISAARKEAGELFF. The CDR3, as DNA: TGTGCCATCAGTGCGGCTAGAAAAGAGGCCGGGGAGCTGTTTTTT. The V and J genes are TRBV10-3 and TRBJ2-2; the D is unclear. The CDR3 is 15 amino acids. Germline CDR1 is ENHRY and CDR2 is SYGVKD. The V end lost 4 bases, the J end lost 6 bases, and 15 bases lay between the germline ends.

The genes are TRBV27 and TRBJ2-7; 11 nucleotides match TRBD2. V shed 2 bases and J 6 bases; nucleotides not matched to a gene: 12. The germline V gene encodes CDR1 MNHEY and CDR2 SMNVEV (reference sequence). The CDR3 has 17 residues. CDR3 region: CASSLRPPSGRTGEQYF. The CDR3 bases are TGTGCCAGCAGTTTACGGCCGCCTAGCGGGAGGACTGGCGAGCAGTACTTC.

Concerning this clone: A junction boundary mismatches the germline segment, possibly from a read error. Other DNA sequences in this specimen translate into the identical CDR3. This chain joins TRBV7-9 and TRBJ2-6; TRBD2 matches at 8 bases. The CDR3 length is 18 residues. Germline values: CDR1 SEHNR, CDR2 FQNEAQ (reference sequence). CDR3 nucleotide sequence: TGCGCCAGCAGCTTAGTGCGGGGGGCGTTTTCTGGGGCCAACGTCCTGACTTTC. Encoded protein: CASSLVRGAFSGANVLTF.

This chain joins TRBV4-3 and TRBJ2-1, with TRBD2 identical over 8 bases. Per germline, CDR1 LGHNA and CDR2 YSLEER. The CDR3 is 15 residues long. The V gene end was trimmed by 0 bases and the J gene end by 7 bases; junction bases not matched to a gene: 5. CDR3 bases: TGCGCCAGCAGCCAAGATGAGAGCGGGAGAAATGAGCAGTTCTTC. Its translation is CASSQDESGRNEQFF.

The sample holds one count of this clone. CDR3 sequence: CSASPAGGPETQYF. CDR3 coding DNA: TGCAGTGCTAGTCCAGCGGGAGGGCCCGAGACCCAGTACTTC. J is TRBJ2-5 and V is TRBV20-1, with TRBD2 identical over 10 bases. V lost 3 bases, J lost 5 bases, and 6 bases stayed unmatched. The germline V gene has CDR1 DFQATT and CDR2 SNEGSKA (reference sequence). The CDR3 loop spans 14 amino acids.

In this sample, this clone turned up a few times. The chain employs TRBV20-1 and TRBJ1-3, with TRBD1 matching 7 bases. CDR1 DFQATT and CDR2 SNEGSKA come from the germline V gene (reference sequence). This CDR3 has 14 residues. With 3 bases clipped from V and 0 bases from J, the junction kept 2 bases outside the gene matches. In DNA, the CDR3 is TGCAGTGCTAGTAAGGGGGCCTCTGGAAACACCATATATTTT. It translates to CSASKGASGNTIYF.

This clone was recorded a few times. The chain carries TRBV29-1 and TRBJ2-7; D may be TRBD1 (5 bases). In germline, CDR1 is SQVTM, CDR2 ANQGSEA. The CDR3 consists of 11 residues. With 5 bases removed from V and 3 bases from J, the gap between germline ends came to 8 bases. The CDR3 sequence: CSVSDSYEQYF. CDR3 DNA: TGCAGCGTTTCCGACAGCTACGAGCAGTACTTC.

The count of this clone is one. CDR3 sequence reads: CASRYRGEQYF. The CDR3 nucleotides read TGTGCCAGCAGGTACAGGGGCGAGCAGTACTTC. The V and J genes are TRBV12-3 or TRBV12-4 and TRBJ2-7; 7 bases match TRBD1. V shed 6 bases, J shed 6 bases, and the junction held 2 bases outside the gene matches. The CDR3 is 11 residues long.

The V gene is TRBV7-3, the J gene TRBJ2-5, with 7 bases fitting TRBD1. The CDR3 length is 15 residues. CDR1 and CDR2 (germline): SGHTA, FQGTGA. V lost 1 base, J lost 3 bases, and 5 bases stayed unmatched. The CDR3 DNA sequence: TGTGCCAGCAGCTTAATGGGGCAGGGGGAAGAGACCCAGTACTTC. Translated: CASSLMGQGEETQYF.

The chain has TRBV7-8 and TRBJ2-5, with 7 bases fitting TRBD1. CDR1 is SGHVS and CDR2 is FQNEAQ in the germline V gene. The CDR3 has 14 residues. Losses at the gene ends were 7 bases for V and 4 bases for J; bases not matched to a gene: 9. This chain's CDR3 is CASTLERGRETQYF. CDR3 nucleotides: TGTGCCAGCACCCTGGAAAGGGGGCGAGAGACCCAGTACTTC. Full variable domain (rest looked up from reference TRBV7-8 and TRBJ2-5): GAGVSQSPRYKVAKRGQDVALRCDPISGHVSLFWYQQALGQGPEFLTYFQNEAQLDKSGLPSDRFFAERPEGSVSTLKIQRTQQEDSAVYLCASTLERGRETQYFGPGTRLLVL.

This chain links TRBV5-1 with TRBJ2-7; 7 bases map to TRBD1. This CDR3 is built from 13 residues. The J segment lost 3 bases and the V segment lost 4 bases, leaving 4 bases of the junction unmatched. Per the germline V gene, CDR1 is SGHRS and CDR2 is YFSETQ. The CDR3: CASSPGQDYEQYF. The CDR3 DNA reads TGCGCCAGCAGCCCCGGACAGGACTACGAGCAGTACTTC.

The V and J genes are TRBV6-5 and TRBJ1-6; TRBD1 matches at 7 bases. With 2 bases clipped from V and 17 bases from J, the junction kept 12 bases outside the gene matches. CDR1 and CDR2 from the germline V gene are MNHEY and SVGAGI. CDR3 length: 14 residues. CDR3 nucleotides: TGTGCCAGCAGTTACGGCCGGGACAGCCCGCTAATCCACTTT. It yields the protein CASSYGRDSPLIHF.

This sequence joins TRBV7-3 and TRBJ2-2; possibly TRBD1 for D (6 bases). V was pared by 4 bases and J by 1 base, with 10 bases between. The CDR3 runs to 15 residues. Germline V gives CDR1 SGHTA, CDR2 FQGTGA. In DNA form, the CDR3 reads TGTGCCAGCAGCTACCCGGGACAGAACACCGGGGAGCTGTTTTTT. Translating it yields CASSYPGQNTGELFF.

The chain has TRBV6-4 and TRBJ2-7; possibly TRBD2 for D (5 bases). This CDR3 spans 16 amino acids. V was shortened by 2 bases and J by 0 bases, with 14 bases between the two germline ends. The germline CDR1 and CDR2 sequences are MRHNA and SNTAGT. The CDR3 DNA sequence: TGTGCCAGCAGTGACCCAACTAGAACTTACTCCTACGAGCAGTACTTC. It is translated as CASSDPTRTYSYEQYF.

The chain links TRBV7-2 to TRBJ1-2; D call uncertain. The CDR3 covers 12 residues. With 2 bases removed from V and 5 bases from J, the gap between germline ends came to 6 bases. Germline CDR1 SGHTA, CDR2 FQGNSA. Written as DNA, the CDR3 is TGTGCCAGCAGCTTATCCGGGTATGGCTACACCTTC. Translating it yields CASSLSGYGYTF.